These 8 T cell receptor beta chains came from one sample sequenced in a study of blood T cell repertoires in COVID-19. Some clones are missing from TCRdb's copy, which holds only in-frame ones; the method was immunoSEQ multiplex PCR. Here the sample spans some 300,000 clones, approximately 86% being singletons. The sequenced sample consisted of peripheral blood. The receptors derive from a man in his sixties or seventies with acute or convalescent COVID-19.

The CDR3 DNA follows: TGTGCCAGCAGCTTAGATAGGCGGGCTTCCGGGGAGCTGTTTTTT. Protein sequence: CASSLDRRASGELFF. V and J are TRBV11-2 and TRBJ2-2, with D possibly being TRBD2 (5 bases). Germline-derived CDR1 and CDR2 are SGHAT and FQNNGV. This CDR3 is built from 15 residues. Trimming cost V 0 bases and J 6 bases, with 11 bases left between them. Combining the CDR3 with reference TRBV11-2 and TRBJ2-2 gives the whole variable domain EAGVAQSPRYKIIEKRQSVAFWCNPISGHATLYWYQQILGQGPKLLIQFQNNGVVDDSQLPKDRFSAERLKGVDSTLKIQPAKLEDSAVYLCASSLDRRASGELFFGEGSRLTVL.

The chain links TRBV11-3 to TRBJ2-3; possible D gene TRBD1, 6 bases. Germline-derived CDR1 and CDR2 are SGHNT and YENEEA. V lost 3 bases to trimming and J lost 6 bases, with 7 bases between them. The CDR3 sequence is 12 residues long. CDR3 nucleotide sequence: TGTGCCAGCAGCTTCACAGGGGATACGCAGTATTTT. Its protein is CASSFTGDTQYF.

The genes are TRBV3-1 (or the pseudogene TRBV3-2) and TRBJ1-2, with D tentatively TRBD1 (5 bases). This CDR3 has 13 amino acids. From germline, CDR1 is LGHDT and CDR2 YNNKEL (reference sequence). V lost 4 bases and J lost 2, with 8 bases in between. DNA of the CDR3: TGTGCCAGCAGCCCCCGACAGAACTATGGCTACACCTTC. As protein: CASSPRQNYGYTF.

The table lists this clone with a few counts. This chain joins TRBV5-1 and TRBJ1-4; TRBD1 is a possible D gene (6 bases). The V gene's germline CDR1 is SGHRS and CDR2 YFSETQ. The ends were cut back, 4 bases at V and 7 bases at J, with 17 bases in the middle. The CDR3 spans 15 residues. CDR3 amino acids: CASSPQRGGGEKLFF. The CDR3 DNA is TGCGCCAGCAGCCCCCAAAGGGGAGGGGGTGAAAAACTGTTTTTT.

The rearrangement joins TRBV4-3 to TRBJ2-1; 13 bases align to TRBD2. Trimming at V came to 3 bases and at J to 4 bases, leaving 12 bases not matched to a gene. Germline loops: CDR1 LGHNA, CDR2 YSLEER. CDR3 size: 19 residues. The CDR3 bases are TGCGCCAGCAGCCACGCCACCGGGACTAGCGGGGATTATTACAATGAGCAGTTCTTC. Its translation: CASSHATGTSGDYYNEQFF.

The V and J genes are TRBV5-5 and TRBJ1-5, with a weak D call TRBD1 (6 bases). V lost 0 bases to trimming and J lost 1 base, with 11 bases between them. The CDR3 covers 16 residues. Germline CDR1 SGHKS, CDR2 YYEKEE (reference sequence). The CDR3 loop is CASSLGGGESNQPQHF. The CDR3 DNA sequence: TGTGCCAGCAGCTTGGGGGGGGGCGAAAGCAATCAGCCCCAGCATTTT. The entire variable domain, with the rest obtained from reference TRBV5-5 and TRBJ1-5, is as follows: DAGVTQSPTHLIKTRGQQVTLRCSPISGHKSVSWYQQVLGQGPQFIFQYYEKEERGRGNFPDRFSARQFPNYSSELNVNALLLGDSALYLCASSLGGGESNQPQHFGDGTRLSIL.

The rearrangement joins TRBV7-9 to TRBJ1-1; perhaps TRBD1 as D (6 bases). The germline CDR1 and CDR2 sequences are SEHNR and FQNEAQ (reference sequence). Trimming took off 7 bases at V and 5 bases at J, with 17 bases between the two ends. CDR3 length: 14 amino acids. As DNA, the CDR3 is TGTGCCAGCAAGAAAACAGGACAGACGACTGAAGCTTTCTTT. It specifies CASKKTGQTTEAFF.

This chain uses TRBV18 with TRBJ2-5, with 12 bases aligning to TRBD2. Looked up from germline, CDR1 is KGHSH and CDR2 is LQKENI. The CDR3 sequence is 15 residues long. Trimming removed 3 bases from V and 6 bases from J; junction bases left unmatched: 5. CDR3 nucleotide sequence: TGTGCCAGCTCACCTGGTACTAGCGGGAGGCAGACCCAGTACTTC. Its translation: CASSPGTSGRQTQYF.